A selection of T cell receptor beta chains follows, all from one sample in a study of cytomegalovirus exposure and HLA in healthy donors. The protocol was immunoSEQ multiplex PCR, while the TCRdb copy is restricted to in-frame clones and leaves out a portion. The sample yields approximately 150,000 clones, 80% to 85% seen once. Sequencing was carried out using PBMCs. All receptors come from a human donor in good health. The CDR3 runs from the conserved cysteine through the conserved F or W. A D gene is named only where the DNA matches it firmly. Expanded clones get a size class; other rows say once, few or many, or leave the size out.

J gene: TRBJ2-1; D gene: TRBD2; clone size: .; V gene: TRBV7-9; CDR3 DNA: TGTGCCAGCAGCTTCGGACTAGAAGCCTACAATGAGCAGTTCTTC; CDR3 protein: CASSFGLEAYNEQFF
J gene: TRBJ2-7; D gene: .; clone size: .; V gene: TRBV6-1; CDR3 DNA: TGTGCCAACAGTGAACGCCAGGGGATACGTCTGTACTTC; CDR3 protein: CANSERQGIRLYF
J gene: TRBJ1-4; D gene: .; clone size: .; V gene: TRBV4-3; CDR3 DNA: TGCGCCAGCAGCCAAGATAGCTCCCTGGCAACTAATGAAAAACTGTTTTTT; CDR3 protein: CASSQDSSLATNEKLFF
J gene: TRBJ1-5; D gene: TRBD1; clone size: .; V gene: TRBV27; CDR3 DNA: TGTGCCAGCAGTCGGACAGGGGAACCGCCCCAGCATTTT; CDR3 protein: CASSRTGEPPQHF
J gene: TRBJ2-5; D gene: TRBD2; clone size: .; V gene: TRBV19; CDR3 DNA: TGTGCCAGTAGTCCTGGACTAGCAGGGGAGACCCAGTACTTC; CDR3 protein: CASSPGLAGETQYF
J gene: TRBJ2-1; D gene: .; clone size: .; V gene: TRBV7-8; CDR3 DNA: TGTGCCAGCAGCTTAGCGCCTGGGCCAGGGAATGAGCAGTTCTTC; CDR3 protein: CASSLAPGPGNEQFF
J gene: TRBJ2-4; D gene: TRBD2; clone size: .; V gene: TRBV7-6; CDR3 DNA: TGTGCCAGCAGCTTACTAGCGGGGGGGCCAAAAAACATTCAGTACTTC; CDR3 protein: CASSLLAGGPKNIQYF
J gene: TRBJ1-3; D gene: .; clone size: .; V gene: TRBV19; CDR3 DNA: TGTGCCAGTAGTATGGGGTCGGGGTCTGGAAACACCATATATTTT; CDR3 protein: CASSMGSGSGNTIYF
J gene: TRBJ1-3; D gene: .; clone size: .; V gene: TRBV6-1; CDR3 DNA: TGCTTCCCGGGGGAGGCGGGAAACACCATATATTTT; CDR3 protein: CFPGEAGNTIYF
J gene: TRBJ2-5; D gene: .; clone size: .; V gene: TRBV6-5; CDR3 DNA: TGTGCCAGCAGGACCCCGGGAGCCCGACAAGAGACCCAGTACTTC; CDR3 protein: CASRTPGARQETQYF
J gene: TRBJ2-3; D gene: .; clone size: .; V gene: TRBV5-6; CDR3 DNA: TGTGCCAGCAGCCTCCGGGTCACAGATACGCAGTATTTT; CDR3 protein: CASSLRVTDTQYF
J gene: TRBJ2-1; D gene: TRBD2; clone size: .; V gene: TRBV4-3; CDR3 DNA: TGCGCCAGCAGCCACAAAGCGGGGGTCTCCTACAATGAGCAGTTCTTC; CDR3 protein: CASSHKAGVSYNEQFF
J gene: TRBJ1-1; D gene: .; clone size: .; V gene: TRBV18; CDR3 DNA: TGTGCCAGCTCACCCGACCTGGAGGGCGCTGAAGCTTTCTTT; CDR3 protein: CASSPDLEGAEAFF
J gene: TRBJ2-7; D gene: .; clone size: few; V gene: TRBV4-3; CDR3 DNA: TGCGCCAGCAGCCAAGCTGCGGGACCCACCTACGAGCAGTACTTC; CDR3 protein: CASSQAAGPTYEQYF
J gene: TRBJ2-2; D gene: TRBD1; clone size: .; V gene: TRBV7-3; CDR3 DNA: TGTGCCAGCAGCTTAAGGGGGACAGGGGTTACCGGGGAGCTGTTTTTT; CDR3 protein: CASSLRGTGVTGELFF
J gene: TRBJ1-2; D gene: .; clone size: .; V gene: TRBV7-9; CDR3 DNA: TGTGCCAGCACTAAAAGGACCGGGGACAATGGCTACACCTTC; CDR3 protein: CASTKRTGDNGYTF
J gene: TRBJ1-1; D gene: .; clone size: .; V gene: TRBV11-3; CDR3 DNA: TGTGCCAGCAAGGTGGTTCAGGCGAACACTGAAGCTTTCTTT; CDR3 protein: CASKVVQANTEAFF
J gene: TRBJ2-5; D gene: TRBD2; clone size: .; V gene: TRBV2; CDR3 DNA: TGTGCCAGCAGCTGGGCGGGGGAAGAGACCCAGTACTTC; CDR3 protein: CASSWAGEETQYF
J gene: TRBJ1-6; D gene: .; clone size: .; V gene: TRBV7-9; CDR3 DNA: TGTGCCAGCAGCTCGGACAAGCATAATTCACCCCTCCACTTT; CDR3 protein: CASSSDKHNSPLHF
J gene: TRBJ1-6; D gene: TRBD1; clone size: .; V gene: TRBV27; CDR3 DNA: TGTGCCAGCAGTTTAACAGGGGAGAATTCACCCCTCCACTTT; CDR3 protein: CASSLTGENSPLHF
J gene: TRBJ1-5; D gene: TRBD1; clone size: few; V gene: TRBV7-9; CDR3 DNA: TGTGCCAGCAGCTTAGAAACAGGGGGACTGGGCAATCAGCCCCAGCATTTT; CDR3 protein: CASSLETGGLGNQPQHF
J gene: TRBJ2-7; D gene: .; clone size: .; V gene: TRBV6-5; CDR3 DNA: TGTGCCACCCGGCGGGCACTTTCCTACGAGCAGTACTTC; CDR3 protein: CATRRALSYEQYF
J gene: TRBJ1-2; D gene: TRBD1; clone size: .; V gene: TRBV9; CDR3 DNA: TGTGCCAGCAGCCCCCGGACAGGAAATGTAGGCTATGGCTACACCTTC; CDR3 protein: CASSPRTGNVGYGYTF
J gene: TRBJ2-7; D gene: TRBD1; clone size: .; V gene: TRBV9; CDR3 DNA: TGTGCCAGCAGCGTAGCTGGGACAGGGTACGAGCAGTACTTC; CDR3 protein: CASSVAGTGYEQYF
J gene: TRBJ2-1; D gene: TRBD2; clone size: .; V gene: TRBV7-9; CDR3 DNA: TGTGCCAGCAGCTTCGGACTAGCGGTCCCGAATGGTCACAATGAGCAGTTCTTC; CDR3 protein: CASSFGLAVPNGHNEQFF
J gene: TRBJ2-7; D gene: .; clone size: .; V gene: TRBV5-4; CDR3 DNA: TGTGCCAGCAGACAGGGAAGCTCCTACGAGCAGTACTTC; CDR3 protein: CASRQGSSYEQYF
J gene: TRBJ2-7; D gene: TRBD1; clone size: .; V gene: TRBV11-2; CDR3 DNA: TGTGCCAGCAGCCTAAGATCGGGACAGTGGGACGAGCAGTACTTC; CDR3 protein: CASSLRSGQWDEQYF
J gene: TRBJ1-2; D gene: .; clone size: .; V gene: TRBV7-3; CDR3 DNA: TGTGCCAGCAGCTTAACGGGGGGGAACTATGGCTACACCTTC; CDR3 protein: CASSLTGGNYGYTF
J gene: TRBJ2-3; D gene: TRBD2; clone size: .; V gene: TRBV2; CDR3 DNA: TGTGCCAGTTTAGTGGGCGGGGGGGCCTCAGATACGCAGTATTTT; CDR3 protein: CASLVGGGASDTQYF
J gene: TRBJ1-1; D gene: .; clone size: .; V gene: TRBV11-2; CDR3 DNA: TGTGCCAGCAGCTTAGATCGGGTCCCGGGGTGGACTGAAGCTTTCTTT; CDR3 protein: CASSLDRVPGWTEAFF
J gene: TRBJ1-4; D gene: .; clone size: .; V gene: TRBV5-1; CDR3 DNA: TGCGCCAGCAGCTTGAAGGGAGATTGGGGTGAAAAACTGTTTTTT; CDR3 protein: CASSLKGDWGEKLFF
J gene: TRBJ1-4; D gene: .; clone size: .; V gene: TRBV6-5; CDR3 DNA: TGTGCCAGCAAGGACACCTTTGGGGAAAAACTGTTTTTT; CDR3 protein: CASKDTFGEKLFF
J gene: TRBJ2-3; D gene: .; clone size: .; V gene: TRBV9; CDR3 DNA: TGTGCCAGCAGCGCAGGACCCAAGACGGGGAAGAGTACAGATACGCAGTATTTT; CDR3 protein: CASSAGPKTGKSTDTQYF
J gene: TRBJ1-2; D gene: .; clone size: few; V gene: TRBV29-1; CDR3 DNA: TGCAGCGTTTCCCAAATCAGGGGTGGCTATGGCTACACCTTC; CDR3 protein: CSVSQIRGGYGYTF
J gene: TRBJ2-1; D gene: .; clone size: .; V gene: TRBV25-1; CDR3 DNA: TGTGCCAGCAGTGCCTCTAATGAGCAGTTCTTC; CDR3 protein: CASSASNEQFF
J gene: TRBJ1-2; D gene: .; clone size: .; V gene: TRBV15; CDR3 DNA: TGTGCCACCAGCTCTTCCCTGGGACTGGGCGTCCTGAACTATGGCTACCCCTTC; CDR3 protein: CATSSSLGLGVLNYGYPF
J gene: TRBJ1-2; D gene: .; clone size: .; V gene: TRBV6-5; CDR3 DNA: TGTGCCAGCAGCAGACTCGTACGGGACTATGGCTACACCTTC; CDR3 protein: CASSRLVRDYGYTF
J gene: TRBJ2-5; D gene: .; clone size: .; V gene: TRBV21-1; CDR3 DNA: TGTGCCCGCCGGACAGAGCCACAAGAGACCCAGTACTTC; CDR3 protein: CARRTEPQETQYF
J gene: TRBJ1-3; D gene: .; clone size: .; V gene: TRBV5-1; CDR3 DNA: TGCGCCAGCAGTCACGGACTGACTTCTGGAAACACCATATATTTT; CDR3 protein: CASSHGLTSGNTIYF
J gene: TRBJ1-4; D gene: TRBD1; clone size: .; V gene: TRBV19; CDR3 DNA: TGTGCCAGTCAACTACAGGGGGGGGGTAATGAAAAACTGTTTTTT; CDR3 protein: CASQLQGGGNEKLFF
J gene: TRBJ1-1; D gene: .; clone size: .; V gene: TRBV11-2; CDR3 DNA: TGTGCCAGCAGCTTAAATCAGGGGAACACTGAAGCTTTCTTT; CDR3 protein: CASSLNQGNTEAFF